Each of the 10 T cell receptor beta chains below was sequenced from the same sample in a study of response to subunit inactivated influenza vaccine. From the RT-PCR reads, TCRdb called clonotypes with MiXCR, one entry per CDR3 protein. The data contain hundreds of thousands of distinct CDR3 sequences, around 25% of them seen just once; the ten biggest clones take up over 1.5%. Source: CD4+ T cells sorted from PBMCs, taken around 5 days after vaccination. Source of these receptors: a man in his forties or fifties who received an inactivated influenza vaccine.

This clonotype has just a few counts. This sequence joins TRBV7-9 and TRBJ2-7, with D perhaps TRBD1 (6 bases). CDR3 length equals 14 residues. CDR1 SEHNR and CDR2 FQNEAQ come from the germline V gene (reference sequence). The germline V and J ends were trimmed by 5 bases and 4 bases, with 15 bases remaining between them. The chain's CDR3 is CASSPRRTGYEQYF. CDR3 bases: TGTGCCAGCAGCCCGCGAAGAACAGGGTACGAGCAGTACTTC.

Here the CDR3 reads CASSYLQGMNTGELFF. The CDR3 coding sequence is TGTGCCAGCAGTTACTTACAGGGAATGAACACCGGGGAGCTGTTTTTT. The chain couples TRBV6-5 to TRBJ2-2; D possibly corresponds to TRBD1 (6 bases). The V and J ends lost 1 base and 1 base respectively, with 10 bases between them. Germline values: CDR1 MNHEY, CDR2 SVGAGI. This CDR3 region has 16 residues.

The sample holds a few counts of this clonotype. The chain uses TRBV6-2 or TRBV6-3 and TRBJ2-7, with a possible D match to TRBD2 (6 bases). CDR1 and CDR2 (germline): MNHEY, SVGEGT. V shed 5 bases and J shed 0 bases, with 14 bases lying between them. The CDR3 consists of 15 residues. CDR3 coding DNA: TGTGCCAGCAGTCGCAGGAGGGGAAGCTCCTACGAGCAGTACTTC. It yields the protein CASSRRRGSSYEQYF.

This clonotype showed up just a few times. V gene TRBV2 combines with J gene TRBJ2-2, with 7 bases fitting TRBD2. V lost 4 bases and J lost 8; bases outside the gene matches: 10. The V gene's germline CDR1 is SNHLY and CDR2 FYNNEI. This CDR3 has 15 amino acids. The CDR3 coding sequence is TGTGCCAGCAGTGCTTGGACTAGGAAATCTGGGGAGCTGTTTTTT. Protein sequence: CASSAWTRKSGELFF.

The V and J genes are TRBV7-2 and TRBJ2-7; 10 bases align to TRBD2. This CDR3 has 15 amino acids. J was trimmed by 2 bases and V by 6 bases; bases with no gene match: 7. The germline V gene has CDR1 SGHTA and CDR2 FQGNSA. CDR3: CASRPDGTSAYEQYF. CDR3 coding DNA: TGTGCCAGCAGACCAGATGGGACTAGCGCCTACGAGCAGTACTTC.

This rearrangement joins TRBV20-1 to TRBJ1-1; D gene uncertain. The CDR3 spans 13 residues. The V end was cut by 7 bases, the J end by 0 bases, with 12 bases between. Germline V lookup: CDR1 DFQATT, CDR2 SNEGSKA (reference sequence). In DNA, the CDR3 is TGCAGTGTCTTCAGCAGCATGAACACTGAAGCTTTCTTT. Translated, it gives CSVFSSMNTEAFF.

V gene TRBV20-1 combines with J gene TRBJ2-5; D possibly corresponds to TRBD1 (5 bases). This CDR3 is 15 amino acids long. V was trimmed by 0 bases and J by 3 bases, leaving 14 bases between them. From germline, CDR1 is DFQATT and CDR2 SNEGSKA (reference sequence). In nucleotides, the CDR3 is TGCAGTGCTAGAGAATTCAGACAGTTCAAAGAGACCCAGTACTTC. Protein product: CSAREFRQFKETQYF.

This clonotype was detected a few times. This chain uses TRBV30 with TRBJ2-5; D remains ambiguous. This CDR3 has 13 residues. Germline V gives CDR1 GTSNPN, CDR2 SVGIG (reference sequence). V was shortened by 7 bases and J by 1 base, with 13 bases between the two germline ends. The CDR3 DNA reads TGTGCCTCATCGGACGGAACCCAAGAGACCCAGTACTTC. This codes for CASSDGTQETQYF.

This chain connects TRBV29-1 to TRBJ2-7; 8 bases are shared with TRBD2. There are 14 residues in the CDR3. V dropped 4 bases and J dropped 4; count of bases not matched to a gene: 9. Germline V CDR1 and CDR2: SQVTM, ANQGSEA. This CDR3 is CSVGLKLAEYEQYF. CDR3 DNA: TGCAGCGTTGGATTGAAACTAGCGGAATACGAGCAGTACTTC.

V and J are TRBV6-5 and TRBJ1-3, with 7 bases that match TRBD1. The V gene end was trimmed by 0 bases and the J gene end by 0 bases; junction bases not matched to a gene: 5. Germline V gene data show CDR1 as MNHEY and CDR2 as SVGAGI. CDR3 length: 17 amino acids. CDR3 bases: TGTGCCAGCAGTTACTCGAAGGGACAGAGCTCTGGAAACACCATATATTTT. It codes for CASSYSKGQSSGNTIYF.